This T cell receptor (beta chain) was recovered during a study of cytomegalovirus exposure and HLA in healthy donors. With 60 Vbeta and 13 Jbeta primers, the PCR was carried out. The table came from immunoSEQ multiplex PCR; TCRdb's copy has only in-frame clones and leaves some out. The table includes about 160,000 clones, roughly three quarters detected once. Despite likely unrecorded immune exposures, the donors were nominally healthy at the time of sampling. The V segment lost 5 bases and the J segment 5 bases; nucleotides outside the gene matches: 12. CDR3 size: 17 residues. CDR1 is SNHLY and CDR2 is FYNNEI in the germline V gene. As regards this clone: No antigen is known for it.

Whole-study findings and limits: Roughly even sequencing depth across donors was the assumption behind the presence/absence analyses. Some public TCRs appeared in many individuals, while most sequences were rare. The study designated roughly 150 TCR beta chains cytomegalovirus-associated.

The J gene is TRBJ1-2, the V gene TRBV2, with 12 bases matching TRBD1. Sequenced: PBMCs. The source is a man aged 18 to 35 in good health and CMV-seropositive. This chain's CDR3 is CASSNAGTGGVGYGYTF. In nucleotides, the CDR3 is TGTGCCAGCAGTAACGCCGGGACAGGGGGCGTAGGGTATGGCTACACCTTC.